This TCR beta chain was sequenced during a study of metastatic and nonmetastatic thyroid tumors. The wider study: For malignant and benign thyroid patients, tumor or nodule tissue and blood were the sources whose repertoires were compared. Study-level points and caveats: Across blood and tumor, TCR beta diversity in malignant thyroid tumors was reportedly significantly higher than in benign nodules.

Per the original data handling: Clinicopathological groups supplied CDR3 differences that were used to build a distant-metastasis classifier for papillary thyroid cancer. TCRdb ran MiXCR on the PCR reads. None of the V and J calls come from the authors' own analysis; TCRdb made them. The sample holds about 41,000 clones, approximately 24% seen once. Germline V CDR1 and CDR2: LNHDA, SQIVND (reference sequence). The CDR3 is made up of 14 amino acids. V lost 5 bases and J lost 0; bases outside the gene matches: 1. This clone was counted ten times or more. Its specificity is unknown. Thyroid surgery was performed in patients who had received no treatment beforehand.

The receptor was isolated from a female donor with papillary thyroid cancer or a benign thyroid nodule (not recorded which). Some clones in this sample may be carry-over from other donors' samples. The sequenced sample consisted of tumor tissue. The chain links TRBV19 to TRBJ2-3; 8 bases are a match to TRBD2. CDR3 amino acids: CASSRGGSTDTQYF. Written as DNA, the CDR3 is TGTGCCAGTAGTCGGGGGGGCAGCACAGATACGCAGTATTTT. Full variable domain (outside the CDR3, taken from reference TRBV19 and TRBJ2-3): DGGITQSPKYLFRKEGQNVTLSCEQNLNHDAMYWYRQDPGQGLRLIYYSQIVNDFQKGDIAEGYSVSREKKESFPLTVTSAQKNPTAFYLCASSRGGSTDTQYFGPGTRLTVL.